Following are 2 T cell receptor beta chains from one sample sequenced in a study of shared clonotypes between healthy human individuals. This table comes from immunoSEQ multiplex PCR, and its TCRdb copy is limited to in-frame clones, with some not included. The sample records millions of clones, about 92% being singletons. The sample comprised naive CD4+ T cells from PBMCs. Documented subset: CD45RA+ positively selected. These TCRs come from a man between 18 and 29 years old in good health. Some clones in this sample may be carry-over from other donors' samples.

This clone has a single count. The rearrangement joins TRBV6-1 to TRBJ2-5; D gene ambiguous. From germline, CDR1 is MNHNS and CDR2 SASEGT. This CDR3 is built from 12 residues. The V and J ends lost 5 bases and 3 bases respectively, with 7 bases between them. The DNA for the CDR3 is TGTGCCAGCAGTATCAAAGAAGAGACCCAGTACTTC. It encodes CASSIKEETQYF.

The V call is TRBV6-4, the J call TRBJ1-2, with 7 positions matching TRBD1. With V trimmed by 11 bases and J by 7 bases, 19 bases remained unmatched. Germline V lookup: CDR1 MRHNA, CDR2 SNTAGT. The CDR3 is 15 amino acids. This chain's CDR3 is CAGTPWTGRERGYTF. The CDR3, as DNA: TGTGCCGGCACACCTTGGACAGGCCGGGAACGTGGCTACACCTTC.